This T cell receptor (beta chain) appears in the sequencing data of a study of cytomegalovirus exposure and HLA in healthy donors. About the study: The approximately 120 validation repertoires and the approximately 630 first-cohort repertoires shared a platform, a later analysis reported. Study-level points and caveats: Some TCR beta chains (around 160 of them) were listed as cytomegalovirus-associated.

The junction had 4 bases not matched to a gene; V was cut back by 0 bases and J by 7 bases. Germline V gene data show CDR1 as GTSNPN and CDR2 as SVGIG (reference sequence). CDR3 size: 13 residues. Assay used: immunoSEQ multiplex PCR; TCRdb lists only in-frame clones, some missing. The sample carries roughly 150,000 clones, 94% recorded once. Comment on this clone: The antigen remains unidentified.

This chain links TRBV30 with TRBJ2-5, with 8 positions matching TRBD2. The specimen was PBMCs. This receptor was identified in a man younger than 35 in good health and CMV-seropositive. CDR3 sequence reads: CAWSVAGGGTQYF. The DNA for the CDR3 is TGTGCCTGGAGTGTCGCGGGAGGTGGGACCCAGTACTTC.